The clone carrying this TCR beta chain was recorded only once. The data stem from a study of blood T cell repertoires in COVID-19. Overall study context: Nucleic acid was either cDNA or gDNA, and it came from T cells, B-cell-depleted T cells, or PBMCs.

Germline CDR1 KGHSH, CDR2 LQKENI. Losses at the gene ends were 6 bases for V and 7 bases for J; bases not matched to a gene: 5. The CDR3 has 13 residues. Assay: immunoSEQ multiplex PCR; the TCRdb copy retains only in-frame clones and omits some. The sample lists some 300,000 clones; around 90% were seen once. Ages ranged from about 18 to 89 years, with residence in about two dozen US areas. Participants' own reports of clinical history determined their cohort assignment. Sequencing was carried out using PBMCs or T cells enriched from blood (not recorded which). This chain joins TRBV18 and TRBJ2-7; 11 bases are shared with TRBD1. This receptor was identified in an older woman in a cohort exposed to, infected with or recovered from COVID-19 (not recorded which). The CDR3 loop reads CASSGQGAGEQYF. Written as DNA, the CDR3 is TGTGCCAGCTCCGGACAGGGGGCGGGGGAGCAGTACTTC.